The present T cell receptor beta chain was sequenced within a study of T cell changes during pregnancy in multiple sclerosis. Assay used: immunoSEQ multiplex PCR; TCRdb lists only in-frame clones, some missing. The data hold around 50,000 clones, with over 85% observed a single time. CDR1 and CDR2 from the germline V gene are GTSNPN and SVGIG (reference sequence). The CDR3 totals 13 residues. Trimming cost V 2 bases and J 0 bases, with 5 bases left between them. This clone was detected once. This sample comprised CD4+ T cells from peripheral blood mononuclear cells, obtained in the first trimester of pregnancy. The chain carries TRBV30 and TRBJ1-3; D ambiguous. The TCR originated in a female donor with multiple sclerosis, enrolled in a pregnancy study. For the CDR3, the DNA is TGTGCCTGGAGTCTCAGCTCTGGAAACACCATATATTTT. Protein: CAWSLSSGNTIYF.